Listed here are 28 T cell receptor beta chains from one sample, sequenced in a study of low-dose radiotherapy and immunotherapy resistance in tumors. cDNA synthesis used a TRAV/TRBV-specific primer set for both chains. TCR amplification used 20 to 25 PCR cycles, a constant-region primer and a V-primer adapter. TCRdb fed the reads into MiXCR, producing one record per CDR3 protein. The sample includes around 80,000 distinct CDR3 sequences, around 17% of them seen just once. Sample time point: after trial treatment. As to treatment: LDRT plus nivolumab, ipilimumab, low-dose cyclophosphamide and aspirin (RACIN trial). The specimen comprised PBMCs, sampled after low-dose radiotherapy plus immunotherapy. These receptors were obtained from a male donor with prostate cancer.

This clonotype was counted ten times or more. This sequence joins TRBV7-6 and TRBJ2-2, with 16 bases identical to TRBD2. V gave up 5 bases and J gave up 7 bases; unmatched junction bases: 19. Germline loops: CDR1 SGHVS, CDR2 FNYEAQ. CDR3 length: 21 residues. Here the CDR3 reads CASSTGTSGRAPFTKGGELFF. Written as DNA, the CDR3 is TGTGCCAGCAGCACCGGGACTAGCGGGAGGGCCCCCTTCACCAAGGGCGGGGAGCTGTTTTTT.

This clonotype came up many times. The genes are TRBV4-1 and TRBJ2-3; no reliable D call. The CDR3 totals 16 residues. Trimming took 5 bases from V and 1 from J, leaving 16 bases between them. Germline V gene data show CDR1 as MGHRA and CDR2 as YSYEKL. CDR3 coding DNA: TGCGCCAGCAGCTCGACGAACCGCCCCGGCACAGATACGCAGTATTTT. This sequence encodes CASSSTNRPGTDTQYF.

The chain is built from TRBV2 and TRBJ2-3; unclear D gene. V lost 8 bases and J 4 bases, leaving 13 bases between the germline ends. The CDR3 contains 13 residues. The germline V gene has CDR1 SNHLY and CDR2 FYNNEI. The CDR3 DNA reads TGTGCCAGCTTGAGCCGGGCGGCAGATACGCAGTATTTT. This codes for CASLSRAADTQYF.

This clonotype has a count of ten or more. CDR3 nucleotide sequence: TGTGCCAGCAGTTCTCGTGCGCGGGAAGACCGGAACATTCAGTACTTC. Protein: CASSSRAREDRNIQYF. This chain links TRBV6-6 with TRBJ2-4; TRBD2 is a possible D gene (6 bases). Germline V gene data show CDR1 as MNHNY and CDR2 as SVGAGI (reference sequence). The CDR3 consists of 16 residues. Trimming took off 4 bases at V and 7 bases at J, with 20 bases between the two ends.

At least ten counts were recorded for this clonotype. The V and J genes are TRBV29-1 and TRBJ2-2; no definite D call. Germline-derived CDR1 and CDR2 are SQVTM and ANQGSEA. The CDR3 has 13 residues. The germline V and J ends were trimmed by 3 bases and 0 bases, with 5 bases remaining between them. The CDR3 here is CSVDNSNTGELFF. The CDR3 coding sequence is TGCAGCGTTGACAACTCGAACACCGGGGAGCTGTTTTTT.

In its sample, this clonotype was seen once. This chain links TRBV19 with TRBJ2-3; D tentatively reads TRBD1 or TRBD2 (6 bases each). The CDR3 covers 11 residues. Trimming shortened V by 3 bases and J by 9 bases, and 7 bases separated the two germline ends. Germline CDR1 reads LNHDA; CDR2 reads SQIVND (reference sequence). The CDR3 DNA reads TGTGCCAGTAGTATCGGGGGCACGCAGTATTTT. Protein: CASSIGGTQYF.

This clonotype was observed many times. The CDR3 coding sequence is TGTGCCAGTAGATTAACTAGCGGGAGTGCAGATACGCAGTATTTT. The encoded protein is CASRLTSGSADTQYF. The rearrangement joins TRBV19 to TRBJ2-3; 11 positions agree with TRBD2. Germline loops: CDR1 LNHDA, CDR2 SQIVND (reference sequence). The CDR3 is 15 amino acids. V gave up 6 bases and J gave up 4 bases; unmatched junction bases: 6.

This clonotype was observed at least ten times. CDR3 DNA sequence: TGCGCCAGCAGCCAAGAGACAGGGGCACCGAATTCACCCCTCCACTTT. Its protein product is CASSQETGAPNSPLHF. This sequence joins TRBV4-3 and TRBJ1-6, with 8 bases aligning to TRBD1. In germline, CDR1 is LGHNA, CDR2 YSLEER. This CDR3 contains 16 residues. V was clipped by 0 bases and J by 7 bases; unmatched bases: 5.

This clonotype showed up many times. The chain uses TRBV7-6 and TRBJ2-2; D not resolved. This CDR3 region has 14 residues. V was trimmed by 2 bases and J by 0 bases, leaving 4 bases between them. Germline V gene lookup returns CDR1 SGHVS and CDR2 FNYEAQ. Written as DNA, the CDR3 is TGTGCCAGCAGCTTATTGGCGAACACCGGGGAGCTGTTTTTT. Translation: CASSLLANTGELFF. The whole variable domain, remainder taken from reference TRBV7-6 and TRBJ2-2, is GAGVSQSPRYKVTKRGQDVALRCDPISGHVSLYWYRQALGQGPEFLTYFNYEAQQDKSGLPNDRFSAERPEGSISTLTIQRTEQRDSAMYRCASSLLANTGELFFGEGSRLTVL.

In this sample, this clonotype turned up many times. The gene calls are TRBV29-1 and TRBJ2-1; maybe TRBD1 (6 bases). The V and J ends lost 6 bases and 6 bases respectively, with 12 bases between them. This CDR3 is built from 12 residues. CDR1 and CDR2 (germline): SQVTM, ANQGSEA. CDR3 bases: TGCAGCGTGCGGACAGAGGGCAATGAGCAGTTCTTC. Protein product: CSVRTEGNEQFF.

Many counts were recorded for this clonotype. This sequence joins TRBV5-1 and TRBJ2-2; TRBD1 is a possible D gene (6 bases). CDR3 size: 13 residues. Per germline, CDR1 SGHRS and CDR2 YFSETQ. Between the trimmed V and J ends, which lost 6 bases and 2 bases, there was a span of 8 bases. CDR3: CASKDSNTGELFF. The CDR3 nucleotides read TGCGCCAGCAAGGACAGTAACACCGGGGAGCTGTTTTTT.

There are many counts of this clonotype. The J gene is TRBJ2-1, the V gene TRBV28; 7 nucleotides match TRBD2. J gave up 2 bases and V 3 bases, and 4 bases lay outside the gene matches. CDR3 length: 15 residues. Germline V lookup: CDR1 MDHEN, CDR2 SYDVKM. The CDR3 loop reads CASSLGGRTYNEQFF. The CDR3 bases are TGTGCCAGCAGTTTGGGCGGGAGAACCTACAATGAGCAGTTCTTC.

The sample holds many counts of this clonotype. The rearrangement uses TRBV5-1 and TRBJ2-4, with D maybe TRBD2 (6 bases). Trimming took 4 bases from V and 16 from J, leaving 21 bases between them. This CDR3 spans 13 amino acids. Germline CDR1 and CDR2: SGHRS and YFSETQ. The CDR3 DNA sequence: TGCGCCAGCAGCCCGGGGACTCCTCTGGAGAAATACTTC. Its protein is CASSPGTPLEKYF.

The V and J genes are TRBV19 and TRBJ2-5, with TRBD1 matching over 9 bases. The trim removed 10 bases at V and 0 bases at J, leaving 9 bases unmatched. The CDR3 covers 15 residues. Germline V gene lookup returns CDR1 LNHDA and CDR2 SQIVND (reference sequence). The CDR3 here is CATKQGASDQETQYF. The DNA of the CDR3 is TGTGCCACCAAACAGGGGGCTAGCGACCAAGAGACCCAGTACTTC.

The rearrangement uses TRBV12-3 or TRBV12-4 and TRBJ1-3; possibly TRBD1 for D (5 bases). The CDR3 loop spans 13 amino acids. V lost 5 bases and J 4 bases, leaving 9 bases between the germline ends. The CDR3 spells CASSPGLGNTIYF. The DNA of the CDR3 is TGTGCCAGCAGTCCGGGGCTCGGAAACACCATATATTTT.

This clonotype was counted ten times or more. The chain is built from TRBV18 and TRBJ2-7, with TRBD1 matching over 7 bases. The junction had 5 bases not matched to a gene; V was cut back by 4 bases and J by 2 bases. Looked up from germline, CDR1 is KGHSH and CDR2 is LQKENI. CDR3 length: 14 amino acids. The CDR3 sequence: CASSHGQGAYEQYF. CDR3 sequence (DNA): TGTGCCAGCTCACATGGGCAGGGGGCCTACGAGCAGTACTTC.

This clonotype was seen many times. The V call is TRBV14, the J call TRBJ2-7; no definite D call. This CDR3 is built from 11 residues. Germline values: CDR1 SGHDN, CDR2 FVKESK. The CDR3 DNA reads as TGTGCAAGCGCGTGGGGTAACGAGCAGTACTTC. Its protein product is CASAWGNEQYF.

The sample holds many counts of this clonotype. V gene TRBV29-1 combines with J gene TRBJ2-1; 7 nucleotides line up with TRBD1. J gave up 4 bases and V 7 bases, and 7 bases lay outside the gene matches. This CDR3 comprises 13 residues. Germline V gene data show CDR1 as SQVTM and CDR2 as ANQGSEA. The CDR3 DNA sequence: TGCAGCGCTGACGGGGACAGATACAATGAGCAGTTCTTC. It specifies CSADGDRYNEQFF.

This clonotype was detected a few times. The rearrangement uses TRBV28 and TRBJ2-1; 10 positions agree with TRBD1. Germline CDR1 MDHEN, CDR2 SYDVKM. The CDR3 has 19 residues. V trimming: 5 bases; J trimming: 7 bases; junction bases outside the gene matches: 20. CDR3 nucleotides: TGTGCCAGCAGTCCTCAGGCTTACTGGGACAGGGGTAAACTTAATGAGCAGTTCTTC. Its protein product is CASSPQAYWDRGKLNEQFF.

This clonotype appeared many times. CDR3 amino acids: CASSLVSSGKYEQYF. In DNA form, the CDR3 reads TGCGCCAGCAGCTTGGTGTCTAGCGGGAAGTACGAGCAGTACTTC. The chain uses TRBV5-1 and TRBJ2-7, with TRBD2 identical over 9 bases. Germline V lookup: CDR1 SGHRS, CDR2 YFSETQ. V lost 0 bases and J lost 4; bases outside the gene matches: 5. This CDR3 spans 15 amino acids.

This clonotype was seen repeatedly, ten times or more. The chain is built from TRBV7-2 and TRBJ2-7; possibly TRBD1 or TRBD2 for D (5 bases each). The CDR3 has 15 residues. Germline V gives CDR1 SGHTA, CDR2 FQGNSA. The V end was cut by 0 bases, the J end by 6 bases, with 15 bases between. The CDR3 bases are TGTGCCAGCAGCTTAGCCTATGGGACCTCGGGCGAGCAGTACTTC. As protein: CASSLAYGTSGEQYF.

Remarks on this clonotype: This may stem from a read error, because a much larger clone lies one nucleotide away. The chain links TRBV28 to TRBJ2-5, with D unresolved. This CDR3 comprises 12 residues. From germline, CDR1 is MDHEN and CDR2 SYDVKM. The CDR3 is CVSSELQETQYF. CDR3 DNA: TGTGTCAGCAGTGAACTCCAAGAGACCCAGTACTTC.

This clonotype was observed many times. The DNA of the CDR3 is TGTGCCAGCAGTCGACTAGCGGGATTCAACGAGCAGTACTTC. Translated, it gives CASSRLAGFNEQYF. The V call is TRBV6-2 or TRBV6-3, the J call TRBJ2-7; 11 bases line up with TRBD2. V trimming: 5 bases; J trimming: 5 bases; junction bases outside the gene matches: 5. CDR3 length equals 14 residues. Germline V CDR1 and CDR2: MNHEY, SVGEGT.

DNA for the CDR3: TGCGCCAGCAGCCAAGGGGGACTAGCGAGTGAGCAGTTCTTC. Its protein is CASSQGGLASEQFF. V gene TRBV4-3 combines with J gene TRBJ2-1, with TRBD2 matching over 10 bases. V lost 1 base, J lost 9 bases, and 3 bases stayed unmatched. From germline, CDR1 is LGHNA and CDR2 YSLEER. CDR3 length: 14 amino acids.

The chain joins TRBV12-3 or TRBV12-4 to TRBJ1-4, with a tentative D call TRBD1 (5 bases). Trimming shortened V by 6 bases and J by 7 bases, and 12 bases separated the two germline ends. CDR3 length equals 13 residues. The DNA of the CDR3 is TGTGCCAGCAGGGAAGGGGAGTTTGAAAAACTGTTTTTT. This encodes CASREGEFEKLFF.

A word on this clonotype: It differs at one base from a far larger clone, so likely a read error. The V gene is TRBV7-9, the J gene TRBJ2-7; the match to TRBD1 covers 8 bases. CDR1 is SEHNR and CDR2 is FQNEAQ in the germline V gene (reference sequence). This CDR3 has 16 residues. The CDR3 bases are TGTGCCAGAAGCTCCAGGGCAGGGGGCGCGTTTGAAGAGCAGTACTTC. It is translated as CARSSRAGGAFEEQYF. The full variable domain, with the rest looked up from reference TRBV7-9 and TRBJ2-7, is DTGVSQNPRHKITKRGQNVTFRCDPISEHNRLYWYRQTLGQGPEFLTYFQNEAQLEKSRLLSDRFSAERPKGSFSTLEIQRTEQGDSAMYLCARSSRAGGAFEEQYFGPGTRLTVT.

This clonotype was observed many times. This chain links TRBV3-1 with TRBJ2-6, with D uncertain. V lost 2 bases and J lost 4, with 3 bases in between. The CDR3 totals 13 residues. Germline CDR1 reads LGHDT; CDR2 reads YNNKEL (reference sequence). The CDR3 bases are TGTGCCAGCAGCCAACGGGGGGCCAACGTCCTGACTTTC. Translation gives CASSQRGANVLTF.

This clonotype was observed at least ten times. The V call is TRBV30, the J call TRBJ1-5; TRBD1 matches at 8 bases. The CDR3 loop spans 13 amino acids. Germline CDR1 reads GTSNPN; CDR2 reads SVGIG (reference sequence). V was pared by 0 bases and J by 6 bases, with 1 base of the junction left unmatched. DNA of the CDR3: TGTGCCTGGAGTGTGCAGGGGGCTCAGCCCCAGCATTTT. Its protein product is CAWSVQGAQPQHF.